The 8 T cell receptor beta chains given below trace back to one sample, sequenced in a study of T-cell memory formation after mild COVID-19. TCRdb re-derived calls from the 5' RACE reads in MiXCR, one entry per CDR3 protein. This sample carries 140,000 or so distinct CDR3 sequences, 15% to 20% of them seen once, and the ten largest clones take 2% to 2.5%. Source material: PBMCs or a T cell subset sorted from them (not recorded which). The receptors originated from an adult woman who had mild COVID-19 (a few samples of this study predate the infection). Cell type and time point are not known.

There are a few counts of this clonotype. CDR3 coding DNA: TGTGCCAGCAGCTTAAACGGGAGGGGCACAGATACGCAGTATTTT. It yields the protein CASSLNGRGTDTQYF. This chain links TRBV7-3 with TRBJ2-3; 8 bases fit TRBD2. Per the germline V gene, CDR1 is SGHTA and CDR2 is FQGTGA. The V segment lost 1 base and the J segment 1 base; nucleotides outside the gene matches: 1. The CDR3 is made up of 15 amino acids.

The V and J genes are TRBV9 and TRBJ1-6; no firm D call. The CDR3 extends over 14 amino acids. The V gene lost 0 bases and the J gene lost 7 bases, with 8 bases spanning the gap. In germline, CDR1 is SGDLS, CDR2 YYNGEE. The CDR3 region is CASSVEAENSPLHF. The CDR3, as DNA: TGTGCCAGCAGCGTAGAGGCAGAAAATTCACCCCTCCACTTT.

There are a few counts of this clonotype. The chain links TRBV5-1 to TRBJ1-5; no firm D call. The CDR3 extends over 12 amino acids. V was pared by 1 base and J by 6 bases, with 5 bases between. The germline V gene has CDR1 SGHRS and CDR2 YFSETQ. The CDR3 bases are TGCGCCAGCAGCTTGTTTGGTCAGCCCCAGCATTTT. Its protein is CASSLFGQPQHF.

The chain's CDR3 is CASSLEGSLAYNEQFF. Written as DNA, the CDR3 is TGTGCCAGCAGCTTAGAAGGCAGTTTAGCCTACAATGAGCAGTTCTTC. The chain is built from TRBV11-3 and TRBJ2-1; no clear D gene. CDR1 is SGHNT, CDR2 YENEEA, per germline. Trimming left V 0 bases short and J 2 bases short, with 11 bases between. This CDR3 spans 16 amino acids.

The chain couples TRBV6-5 to TRBJ2-1; D is perhaps TRBD2 (6 bases). V was clipped by 0 bases and J by 6 bases, with 21 bases between them. CDR1 and CDR2 (germline): MNHEY, SVGAGI. There are 18 residues in the CDR3. The CDR3 loop is CASSYSIYLGRGVNEQFF. Written as DNA, the CDR3 is TGTGCCAGCAGTTACTCGATATATTTAGGACGCGGGGTCAATGAGCAGTTCTTC.

This CDR3 reads CASIPQGEDYGYTF. The DNA of the CDR3 is TGTGCCAGCATCCCACAGGGGGAGGACTATGGCTACACCTTC. The rearrangement joins TRBV11-2 to TRBJ1-2; TRBD1 matches 8 bases. Germline values: CDR1 SGHAT, CDR2 FQNNGV. This CDR3 is built from 14 residues. The V gene end was trimmed by 7 bases and the J gene end by 3 bases; junction bases not matched to a gene: 7.

V is TRBV7-2 and J is TRBJ2-1; no clear D gene. V lost 8 bases to trimming and J lost 7 bases, with 18 bases between them. This CDR3 comprises 14 residues. Germline CDR1 SGHTA, CDR2 FQGNSA. In DNA form, the CDR3 reads TGTGCCAGCCTCCTTGGCGGACCTGAGAATGAGCAGTTCTTC. Amino acid sequence: CASLLGGPENEQFF.

The J gene is TRBJ2-7, the V gene TRBV10-3; no firm D call. Per the germline V gene, CDR1 is ENHRY and CDR2 is SYGVKD. This CDR3 has 14 residues. Trimming pared 3 bases from V and 4 bases from J, leaving 13 bases between. Written as DNA, the CDR3 is TGTGCCATCAGTGATTTCGGGCAGGATTACGAGCAGTACTTC. Protein: CAISDFGQDYEQYF.